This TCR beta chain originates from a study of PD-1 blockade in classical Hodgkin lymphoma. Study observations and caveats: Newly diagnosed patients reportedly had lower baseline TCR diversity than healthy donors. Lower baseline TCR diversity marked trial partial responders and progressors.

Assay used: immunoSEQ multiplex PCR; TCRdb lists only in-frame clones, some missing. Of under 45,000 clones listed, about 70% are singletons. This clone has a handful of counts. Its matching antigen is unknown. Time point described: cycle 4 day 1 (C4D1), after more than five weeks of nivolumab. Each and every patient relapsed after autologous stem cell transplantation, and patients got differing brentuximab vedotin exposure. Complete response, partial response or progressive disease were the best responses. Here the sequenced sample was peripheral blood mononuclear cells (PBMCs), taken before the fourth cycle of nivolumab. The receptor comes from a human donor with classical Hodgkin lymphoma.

CDR3 loop: CASSQGQNYGYTF. CDR3 DNA sequence: TGCGCCAGCAGCCAGGGACAGAACTATGGCTACACCTTC. This rearrangement joins TRBV4-3 to TRBJ1-2; 7 bases are shared with TRBD1. Unmatched junction bases numbered 0, after V lost 3 bases and J lost 2 bases. The CDR3 covers 13 residues. The germline V gene encodes CDR1 LGHNA and CDR2 YSLEER.